This T cell receptor beta chain was recovered during a study of blood T cell repertoires in COVID-19. TCRdb keeps only in-frame clones here, not all; method: immunoSEQ multiplex PCR. The sample lists about 59,000 clones, less than 85% occurring once. The germline V gene encodes CDR1 SGHVS and CDR2 FNYEAQ. V was cut by 5 bases and J by 7 bases, with 18 bases left in between. This CDR3 region has 15 residues. The sequencing sample was made of peripheral blood. The source is a woman in her forties or fifties with active or convalescent COVID-19. V gene TRBV7-6 combines with J gene TRBJ2-1; tentative D call: TRBD2 (5 bases). As DNA, the CDR3 is TGTGCCAGCAGCCACACTACTCTAGCCGGGAATGAGCAGTTCTTC. Its translation is CASSHTTLAGNEQFF.